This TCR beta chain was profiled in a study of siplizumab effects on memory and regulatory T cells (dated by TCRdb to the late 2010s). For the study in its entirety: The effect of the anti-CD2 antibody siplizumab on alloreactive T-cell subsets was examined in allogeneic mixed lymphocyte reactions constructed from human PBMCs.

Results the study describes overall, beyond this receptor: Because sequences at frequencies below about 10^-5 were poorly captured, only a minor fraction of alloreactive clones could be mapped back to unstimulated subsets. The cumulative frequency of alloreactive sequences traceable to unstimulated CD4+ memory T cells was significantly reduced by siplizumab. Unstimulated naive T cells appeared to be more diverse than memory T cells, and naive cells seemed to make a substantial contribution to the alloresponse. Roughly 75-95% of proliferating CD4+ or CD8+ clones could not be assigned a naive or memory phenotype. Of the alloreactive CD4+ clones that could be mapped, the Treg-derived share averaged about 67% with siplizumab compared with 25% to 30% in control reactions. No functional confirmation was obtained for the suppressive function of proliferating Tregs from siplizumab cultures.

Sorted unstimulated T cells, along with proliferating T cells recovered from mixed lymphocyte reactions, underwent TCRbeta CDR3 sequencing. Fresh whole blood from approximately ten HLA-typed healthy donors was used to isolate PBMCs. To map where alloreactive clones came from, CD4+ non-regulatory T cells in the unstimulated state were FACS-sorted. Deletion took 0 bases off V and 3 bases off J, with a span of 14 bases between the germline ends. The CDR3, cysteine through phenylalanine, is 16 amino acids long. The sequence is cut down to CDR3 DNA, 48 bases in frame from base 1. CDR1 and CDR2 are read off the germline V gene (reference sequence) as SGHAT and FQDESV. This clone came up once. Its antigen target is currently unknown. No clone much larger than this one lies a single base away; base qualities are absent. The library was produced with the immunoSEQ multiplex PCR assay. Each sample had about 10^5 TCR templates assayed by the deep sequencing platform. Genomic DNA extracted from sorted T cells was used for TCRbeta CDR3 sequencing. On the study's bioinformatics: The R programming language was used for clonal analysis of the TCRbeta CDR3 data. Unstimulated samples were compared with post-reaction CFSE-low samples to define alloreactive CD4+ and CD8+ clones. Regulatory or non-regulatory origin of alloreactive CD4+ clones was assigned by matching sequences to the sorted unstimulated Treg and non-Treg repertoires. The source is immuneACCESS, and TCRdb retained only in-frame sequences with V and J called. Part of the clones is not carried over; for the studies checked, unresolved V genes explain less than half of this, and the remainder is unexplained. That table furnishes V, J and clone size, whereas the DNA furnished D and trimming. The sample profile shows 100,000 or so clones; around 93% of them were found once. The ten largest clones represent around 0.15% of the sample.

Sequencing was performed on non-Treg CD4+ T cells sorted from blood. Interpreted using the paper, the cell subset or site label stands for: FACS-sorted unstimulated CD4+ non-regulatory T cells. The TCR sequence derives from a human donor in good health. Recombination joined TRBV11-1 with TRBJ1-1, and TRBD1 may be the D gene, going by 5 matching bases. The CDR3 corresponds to CASSLAVGARDTEAFF. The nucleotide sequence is TGTGCCAGCAGCTTAGCTGTAGGGGCAAGAGACACTGAAGCTTTCTTT.